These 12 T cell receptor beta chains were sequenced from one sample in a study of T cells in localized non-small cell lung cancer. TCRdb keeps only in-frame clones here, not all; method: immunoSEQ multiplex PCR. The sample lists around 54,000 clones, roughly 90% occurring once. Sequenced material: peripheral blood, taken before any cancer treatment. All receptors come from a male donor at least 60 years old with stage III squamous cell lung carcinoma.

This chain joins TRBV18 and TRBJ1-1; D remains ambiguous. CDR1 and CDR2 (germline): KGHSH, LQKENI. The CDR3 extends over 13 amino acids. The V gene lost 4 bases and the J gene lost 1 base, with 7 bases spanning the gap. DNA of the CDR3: TGTGCCAGCTCACAGGGTGCGAACACTGAAGCTTTCTTT. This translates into CASSQGANTEAFF.

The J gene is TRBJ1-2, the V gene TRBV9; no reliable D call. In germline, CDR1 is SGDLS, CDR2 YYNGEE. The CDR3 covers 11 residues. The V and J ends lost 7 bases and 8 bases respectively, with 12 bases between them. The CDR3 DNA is TGTGCCAGCGGGGATTTTGGAGGCTACACCTTC. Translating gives CASGDFGGYTF.

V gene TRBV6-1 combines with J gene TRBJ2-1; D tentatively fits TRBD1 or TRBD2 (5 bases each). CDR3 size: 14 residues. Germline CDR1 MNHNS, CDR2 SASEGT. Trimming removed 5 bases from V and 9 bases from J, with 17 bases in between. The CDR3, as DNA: TGTGCCAGCAGTTCCGCCCGGGCAGGGAGTGAGCAGTTCTTC. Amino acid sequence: CASSSARAGSEQFF.

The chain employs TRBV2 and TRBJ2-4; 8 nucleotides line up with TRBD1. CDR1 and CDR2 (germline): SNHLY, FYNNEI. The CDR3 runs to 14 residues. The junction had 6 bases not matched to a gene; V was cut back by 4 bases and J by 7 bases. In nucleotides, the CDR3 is TGTGCCAGCAGTGCTCAGGGGGCCTCGAACATTCAGTACTTC. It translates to CASSAQGASNIQYF.

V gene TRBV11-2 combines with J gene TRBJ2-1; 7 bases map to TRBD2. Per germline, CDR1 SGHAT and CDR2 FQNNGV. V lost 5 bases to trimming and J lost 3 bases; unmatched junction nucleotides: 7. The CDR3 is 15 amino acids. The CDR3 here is CASSLSGLVYNEQFF. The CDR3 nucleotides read TGTGCCAGCAGCCTTAGCGGGTTGGTCTACAATGAGCAGTTCTTC.

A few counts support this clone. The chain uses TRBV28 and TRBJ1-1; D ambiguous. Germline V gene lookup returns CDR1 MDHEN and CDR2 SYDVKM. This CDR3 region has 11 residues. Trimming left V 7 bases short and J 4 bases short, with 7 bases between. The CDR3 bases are TGTGCCAGCACCCCAGGCACTGAAGCTTTCTTT. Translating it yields CASTPGTEAFF.

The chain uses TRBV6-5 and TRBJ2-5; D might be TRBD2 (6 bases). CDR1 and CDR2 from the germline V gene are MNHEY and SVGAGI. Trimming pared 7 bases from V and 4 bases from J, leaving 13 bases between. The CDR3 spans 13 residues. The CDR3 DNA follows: TGTGCCAGCAAAAGACTGGGAGGAGAGACCCAGTACTTC. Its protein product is CASKRLGGETQYF.

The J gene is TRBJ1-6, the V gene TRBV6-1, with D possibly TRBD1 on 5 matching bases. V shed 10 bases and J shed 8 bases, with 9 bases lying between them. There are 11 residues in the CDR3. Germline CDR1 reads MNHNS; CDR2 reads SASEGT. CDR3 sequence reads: CAIRGDSPLHF. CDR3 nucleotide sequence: TGTGCCATCCGAGGGGATTCACCCCTCCACTTT.

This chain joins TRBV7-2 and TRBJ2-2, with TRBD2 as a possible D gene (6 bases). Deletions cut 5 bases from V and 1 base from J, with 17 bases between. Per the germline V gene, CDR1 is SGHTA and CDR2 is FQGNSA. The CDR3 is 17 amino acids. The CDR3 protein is CASSARGAGLNTGELFF. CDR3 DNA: TGTGCCAGCAGCGCTCGGGGCGCGGGACTGAACACCGGGGAGCTGTTTTTT.

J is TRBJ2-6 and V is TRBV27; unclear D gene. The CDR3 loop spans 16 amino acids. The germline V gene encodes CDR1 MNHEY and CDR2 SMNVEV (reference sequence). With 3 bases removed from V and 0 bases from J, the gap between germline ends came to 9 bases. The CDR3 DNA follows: TGTGCCAGCAGTTTCCTACAGAACTCTGGGGCCAACGTCCTGACTTTC. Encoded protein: CASSFLQNSGANVLTF.

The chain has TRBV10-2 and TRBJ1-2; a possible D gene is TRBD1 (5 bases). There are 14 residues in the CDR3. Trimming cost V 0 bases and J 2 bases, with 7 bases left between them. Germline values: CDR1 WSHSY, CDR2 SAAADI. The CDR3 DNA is TGCGCCAGCAGTGAGTCGGGGGAGAACTATGGCTACACCTTC. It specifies CASSESGENYGYTF.

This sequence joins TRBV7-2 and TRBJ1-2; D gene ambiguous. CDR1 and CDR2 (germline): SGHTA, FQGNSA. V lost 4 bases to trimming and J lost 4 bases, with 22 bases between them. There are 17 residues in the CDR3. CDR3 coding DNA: TGTGCCAGCAGCTGCTGGTGTAAGTGCCGAAAGATCTATGGCTACACCTTC. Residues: CASSCWCKCRKIYGYTF. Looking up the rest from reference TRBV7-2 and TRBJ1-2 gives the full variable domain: GAGVSQSPSNKVTEKGKDVELRCDPISGHTALYWYRQSLGQGLEFLIYFQGNSAPDKSGLPSDRFSAERTGGSVSTLTIQRTQQEDSAVYLCASSCWCKCRKIYGYTFGSGTRLTVV.